This T cell receptor (beta chain) was documented in a study of T cells in localized non-small cell lung cancer. Study findings and constraints: Uninvolved adjacent lung showed the highest T cell clonality, exceeding tumor. Among blood samples, higher T cell density accompanied longer overall survival. Median detection of top 100 tumor clones in adjacent lung was 57 clones.

Assay used: immunoSEQ multiplex PCR; TCRdb lists only in-frame clones, some missing. In the table there are about 91,000 clones, about 91% of which are singletons. V lost 5 bases, J lost 10 bases, and 6 bases stayed unmatched. This CDR3 contains 15 residues. Germline CDR1 SGHAT, CDR2 FQNNGV. For this clone: What it recognizes is unknown.

Sequencing used peripheral blood, obtained before any cancer treatment. The TCR was taken from a man between 40 and 69 years old with stage I squamous cell lung carcinoma. The gene calls are TRBV11-2 and TRBJ1-6, with 12 bases identical to TRBD1. CDR3 region: CASSGAGQGASPLHF. As DNA, the CDR3 is TGTGCCAGCAGCGGAGCGGGACAGGGGGCGTCACCCCTCCACTTT.